This T cell receptor beta chain was found in a study of graft-versus-host responses after intestinal transplantation. Study-wide context: Isolated intestinal, liver-intestinal, or multivisceral transplants had been given to the recipients. Every recipient underwent anti-thymocyte globulin induction, then tacrolimus and steroids for two to four years. Notes on the study in general: Recipient marrow contained GvH clones, some of which appeared first in ileum or blood. GvH clone levels peaked in circulation, and this peak was associated with early post-transplant HvG declines.

Once graft tissue had been processed, intraepithelial and lamina propria lymphocytes were released. Concerning this clone itself: No antigen is known for it.

Assay used: immunoSEQ multiplex PCR; TCRdb lists only in-frame clones, some missing. The sample carries roughly 19,000 clones, over 65% recorded once. Source: ileum tissue, taken roughly 3 weeks after intestinal transplant. The TCR comes from a human patient who received an intestinal transplant, so some T cells may come from the graft donor.

DNA of the CDR3: TGTGCCAGCTCATGGAGGGTAATTCACTATGGCTACACCTTC. Translated, it gives CASSWRVIHYGYTF. The rearrangement uses TRBV18 and TRBJ1-2, with D unclear. Trimming removed 5 bases from V and 3 bases from J, with 13 bases in between. This CDR3 comprises 14 residues. Germline CDR1 reads KGHSH; CDR2 reads LQKENI.